This is a list of T cell receptor beta chains from one sample in a study of T cell responses to AZD1222 COVID-19 vaccine. Sequencing used immunoSEQ multiplex PCR; TCRdb keeps in-frame clones, though not all of them. The profile shows about 94,000 clones, 90% of them singletons. The source material was peripheral blood, sampled on day 0 of AZD1222 vaccination. Receptors were obtained from an adult in good health. Both conserved end residues are part of each CDR3. The D gene is left open where the match is weak. Rows may omit the clone size; those that give it use once, few, many or a size class.

D,size,J,V,DNA,CDR3
NA,NA,TRBJ1-1,TRBV25-1,TGTGCCAGCAGTGAATCGGTCGTGGACACTGAAGCTTTCTTT,CASSESVVDTEAFF
TRBD1,once,TRBJ1-3,TRBV29-1,TGCAGCGGCCCGACAGGGGCCTCTGGAAACACCATATATTTT,CSGPTGASGNTIYF
NA,NA,TRBJ1-2,TRBV6-5,TGTGCCAGCAGTTTGTCCGGGACCCCTCGAGGCTACACCTTC,CASSLSGTPRGYTF
NA,NA,TRBJ2-2,TRBV24-1,TGTGCCACCAGTGATGGTAGGGACACCGGGGAGCTGTTTTTT,CATSDGRDTGELFF
NA,once,TRBJ1-2,TRBV19,TGTGCCAGTAGTATCTCGGTTAGCTATGGCTACACCTTC,CASSISVSYGYTF
NA,NA,TRBJ1-2,TRBV6-5,TGTGCCAGCAGTTACGGGAATATCTACACCTTC,CASSYGNIYTF
NA,once,TRBJ2-2,TRBV7-6,TGTGCCAGCAAGCCGCAGCCGAGGAACACCGGGGAGCTGTTTTTT,CASKPQPRNTGELFF
TRBD1,NA,TRBJ2-7,TRBV19,TGTGCCAGTAGTATATGGACAGGGGGAGCTTACGAGCAGTACTTC,CASSIWTGGAYEQYF
NA,NA,TRBJ2-7,TRBV5-1,TGCGCCAGCAGCGGGGGCAGGGACGGAGGTGAGTCCTACGAGCAGTACTTC,CASSGGRDGGESYEQYF
NA,NA,TRBJ1-2,TRBV5-6,TGTGCCAGCAGCTTCCTGGACTGGGACTATGGCTACACCTTC,CASSFLDWDYGYTF
NA,NA,TRBJ1-5,TRBV13,TGTGCCAGCAGCCTCCGGGAGACCAATCAGCCCCAGCATTTT,CASSLRETNQPQHF
NA,NA,TRBJ1-1,TRBV6-2/TRBV6-3,TGTGCCAGCACCCCCTATACGAACACTGAAGCTTTCTTT,CASTPYTNTEAFF
TRBD1,NA,TRBJ2-2,TRBV7-3,TGTGCCAGCAGCAGTAAAGGGGGACAGGTCAACACCGGGGAGCTGTTTTTT,CASSSKGGQVNTGELFF
TRBD2,NA,TRBJ2-1,TRBV6-2/TRBV6-3,TGTGCCAGCAGTTACGCTAGCGGGGGGGCCAATGAGCAGTTCTTC,CASSYASGGANEQFF
TRBD1,NA,TRBJ1-2,TRBV18,TGTGCCAGCTCACCAAACAGGGGGCCCAATGGCTACACCTTC,CASSPNRGPNGYTF
TRBD1,once,TRBJ2-7,TRBV4-1,TGCGCCAGCAGCCAAGCCCCCGGGACAGGGAGCTACGAGCAGTACTTC,CASSQAPGTGSYEQYF
NA,few,TRBJ1-2,TRBV29-1,TGCAGCGCCGACAGACCGAACTATGGCTACACCTTC,CSADRPNYGYTF
NA,NA,TRBJ2-3,TRBV6-1,TGTGCCAGCAGTGAACTAGCCGGATTGACAGATACGCAGTATTTT,CASSELAGLTDTQYF
TRBD1,NA,TRBJ1-2,TRBV7-9,TGTGCCAGCAGCTTAGGGGGACAGGGGGCCGTGGATGGCTACACCTTC,CASSLGGQGAVDGYTF